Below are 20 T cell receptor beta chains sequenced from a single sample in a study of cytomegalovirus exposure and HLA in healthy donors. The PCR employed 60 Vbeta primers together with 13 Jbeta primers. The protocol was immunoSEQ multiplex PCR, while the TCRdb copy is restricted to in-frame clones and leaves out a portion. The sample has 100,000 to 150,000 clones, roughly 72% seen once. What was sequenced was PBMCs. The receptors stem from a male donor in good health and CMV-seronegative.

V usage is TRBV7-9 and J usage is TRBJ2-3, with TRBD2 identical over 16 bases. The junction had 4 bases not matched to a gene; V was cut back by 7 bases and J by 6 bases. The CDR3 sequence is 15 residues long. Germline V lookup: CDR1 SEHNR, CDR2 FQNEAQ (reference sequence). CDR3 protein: CASIQGLAGGDTQYF. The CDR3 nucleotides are TGTGCCAGCATCCAGGGACTAGCGGGAGGGGATACGCAGTATTTT.

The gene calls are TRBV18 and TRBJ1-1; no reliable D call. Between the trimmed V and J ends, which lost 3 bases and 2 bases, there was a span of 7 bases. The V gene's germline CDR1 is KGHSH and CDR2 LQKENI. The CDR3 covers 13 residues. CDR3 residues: CASSPTRNTEAFF. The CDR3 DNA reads TGTGCCAGCTCACCCACGAGAAACACTGAAGCTTTCTTT.

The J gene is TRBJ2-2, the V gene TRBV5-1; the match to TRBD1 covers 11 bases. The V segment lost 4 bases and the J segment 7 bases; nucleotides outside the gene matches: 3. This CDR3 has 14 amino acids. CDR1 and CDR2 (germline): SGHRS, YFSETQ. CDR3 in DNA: TGCGCCAGCAGCGGACAGGGGGCGCACGGGGAGCTGTTTTTT. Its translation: CASSGQGAHGELFF.

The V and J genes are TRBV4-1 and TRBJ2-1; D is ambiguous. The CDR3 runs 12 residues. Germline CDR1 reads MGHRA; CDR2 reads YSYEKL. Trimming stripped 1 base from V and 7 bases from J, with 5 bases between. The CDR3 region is CASSQAQNEQFF. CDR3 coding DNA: TGCGCCAGCAGCCAAGCCCAGAATGAGCAGTTCTTC.

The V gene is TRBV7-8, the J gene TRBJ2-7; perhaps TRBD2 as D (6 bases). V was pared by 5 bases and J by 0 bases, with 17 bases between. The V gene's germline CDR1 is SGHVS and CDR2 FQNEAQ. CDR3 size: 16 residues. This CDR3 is CASSIREAGPSYEQYF. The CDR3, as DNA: TGTGCCAGCAGCATCAGGGAGGCAGGGCCCTCCTACGAGCAGTACTTC.

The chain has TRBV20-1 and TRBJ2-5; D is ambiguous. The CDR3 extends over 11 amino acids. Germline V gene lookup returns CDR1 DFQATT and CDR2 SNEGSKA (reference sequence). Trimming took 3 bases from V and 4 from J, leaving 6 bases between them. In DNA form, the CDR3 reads TGCAGTGCTAGGGAGATAGAGACCCAGTACTTC. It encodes CSAREIETQYF.

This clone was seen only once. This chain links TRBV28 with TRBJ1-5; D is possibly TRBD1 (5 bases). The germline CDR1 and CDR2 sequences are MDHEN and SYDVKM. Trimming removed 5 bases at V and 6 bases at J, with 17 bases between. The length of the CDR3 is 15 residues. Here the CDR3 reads CASSRIGAMGQPQHF. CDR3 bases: TGTGCCAGCAGTCGGATTGGGGCCATGGGTCAGCCCCAGCATTTT. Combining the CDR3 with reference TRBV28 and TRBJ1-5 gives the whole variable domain DVKVTQSSRYLVKRTGEKVFLECVQDMDHENMFWYRQDPGLGLRLIYFSYDVKMKEKGDIPEGYSVSREKKERFSLILESASTNQTSMYLCASSRIGAMGQPQHFGDGTRLSIL.

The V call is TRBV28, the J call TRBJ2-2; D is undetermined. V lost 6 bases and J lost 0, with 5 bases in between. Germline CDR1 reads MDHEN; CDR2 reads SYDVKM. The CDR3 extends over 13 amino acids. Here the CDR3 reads CASRRPNTGELFF. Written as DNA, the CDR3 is TGTGCCAGCAGGCGTCCGAACACCGGGGAGCTGTTTTTT. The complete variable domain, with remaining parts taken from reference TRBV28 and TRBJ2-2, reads DVKVTQSSRYLVKRTGEKVFLECVQDMDHENMFWYRQDPGLGLRLIYFSYDVKMKEKGDIPEGYSVSREKKERFSLILESASTNQTSMYLCASRRPNTGELFFGEGSRLTVL.

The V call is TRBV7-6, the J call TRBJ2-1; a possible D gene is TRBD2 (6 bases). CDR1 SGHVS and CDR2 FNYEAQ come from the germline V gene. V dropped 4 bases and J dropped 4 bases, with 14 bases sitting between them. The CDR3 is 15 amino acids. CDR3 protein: CASSSASEPYNEQFF. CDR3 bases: TGTGCCAGCAGCTCCGCTAGCGAGCCGTACAATGAGCAGTTCTTC.

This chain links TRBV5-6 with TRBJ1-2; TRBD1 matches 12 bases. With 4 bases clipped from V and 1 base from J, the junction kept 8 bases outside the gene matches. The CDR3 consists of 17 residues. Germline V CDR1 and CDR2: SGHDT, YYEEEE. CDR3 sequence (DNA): TGTGCCAGCAGCGCTCCGGGACAGGGGGCAGGTAACTATGGCTACACCTTC. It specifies CASSAPGQGAGNYGYTF.

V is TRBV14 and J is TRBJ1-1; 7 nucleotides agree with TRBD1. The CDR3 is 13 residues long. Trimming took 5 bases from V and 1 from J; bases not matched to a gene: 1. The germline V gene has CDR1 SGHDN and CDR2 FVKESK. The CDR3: CASSRDRNTEAFF. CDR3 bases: TGTGCCAGCAGCAGGGACAGGAACACTGAAGCTTTCTTT.

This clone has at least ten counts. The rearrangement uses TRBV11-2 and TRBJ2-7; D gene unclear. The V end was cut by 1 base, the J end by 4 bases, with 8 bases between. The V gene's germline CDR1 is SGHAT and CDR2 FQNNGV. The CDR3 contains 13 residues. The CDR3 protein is CASSLGSSYEQYF. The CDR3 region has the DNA TGTGCCAGCAGCTTAGGTTCCTCTTACGAGCAGTACTTC. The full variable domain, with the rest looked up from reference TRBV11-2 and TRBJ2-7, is EAGVAQSPRYKIIEKRQSVAFWCNPISGHATLYWYQQILGQGPKLLIQFQNNGVVDDSQLPKDRFSAERLKGVDSTLKIQPAKLEDSAVYLCASSLGSSYEQYFGPGTRLTVT.

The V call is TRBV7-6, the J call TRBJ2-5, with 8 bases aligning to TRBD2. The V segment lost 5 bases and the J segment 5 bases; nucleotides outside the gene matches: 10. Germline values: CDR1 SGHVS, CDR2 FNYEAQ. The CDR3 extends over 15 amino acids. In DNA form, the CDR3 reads TGTGCCAGCAGCCCATCGGGGGGGTCTTGGGAGACCCAGTACTTC. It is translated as CASSPSGGSWETQYF. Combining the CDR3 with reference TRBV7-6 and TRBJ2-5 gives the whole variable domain GAGVSQSPRYKVTKRGQDVALRCDPISGHVSLYWYRQALGQGPEFLTYFNYEAQQDKSGLPNDRFSAERPEGSISTLTIQRTEQRDSAMYRCASSPSGGSWETQYFGPGTRLLVL.

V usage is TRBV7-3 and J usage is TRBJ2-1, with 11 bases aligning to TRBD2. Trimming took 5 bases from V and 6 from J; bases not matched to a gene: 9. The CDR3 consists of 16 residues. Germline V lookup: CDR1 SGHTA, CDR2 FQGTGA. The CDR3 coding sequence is TGTGCCAGCAGCCCGATAATAGCGGGAGGGCTCAATGAGCAGTTCTTC. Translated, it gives CASSPIIAGGLNEQFF.

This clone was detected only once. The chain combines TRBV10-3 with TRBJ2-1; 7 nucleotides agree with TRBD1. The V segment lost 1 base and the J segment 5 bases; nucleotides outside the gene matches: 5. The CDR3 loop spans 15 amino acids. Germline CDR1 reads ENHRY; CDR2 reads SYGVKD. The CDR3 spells CAISEFEGANNEQFF. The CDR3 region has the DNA TGTGCCATCAGTGAGTTTGAGGGGGCGAACAATGAGCAGTTCTTC.

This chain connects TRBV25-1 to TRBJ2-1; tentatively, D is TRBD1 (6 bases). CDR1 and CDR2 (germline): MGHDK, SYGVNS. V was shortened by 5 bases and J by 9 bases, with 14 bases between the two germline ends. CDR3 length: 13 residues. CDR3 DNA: TGTGCCAGCAGTTTACCAGGGGTGGCTGAGCAGTTCTTC. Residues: CASSLPGVAEQFF.

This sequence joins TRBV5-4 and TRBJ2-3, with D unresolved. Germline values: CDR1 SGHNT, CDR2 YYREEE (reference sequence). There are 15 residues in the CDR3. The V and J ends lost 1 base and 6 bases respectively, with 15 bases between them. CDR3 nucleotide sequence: TGTGCCAGCAGCTTGCACGGTTCCTACGGGGATACGCAGTATTTT. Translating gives CASSLHGSYGDTQYF.

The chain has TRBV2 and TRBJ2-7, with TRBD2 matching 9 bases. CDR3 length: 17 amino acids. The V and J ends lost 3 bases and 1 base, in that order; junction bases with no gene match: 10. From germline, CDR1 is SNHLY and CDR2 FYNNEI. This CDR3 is CASSDFRLAGESYEQYF. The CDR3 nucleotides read TGTGCCAGCAGTGATTTCCGCTTAGCGGGAGAGTCCTACGAGCAGTACTTC.

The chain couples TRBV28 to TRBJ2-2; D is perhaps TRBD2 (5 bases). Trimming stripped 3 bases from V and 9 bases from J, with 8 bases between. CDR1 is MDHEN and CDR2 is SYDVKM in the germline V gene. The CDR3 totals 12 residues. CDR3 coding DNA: TGTGCCAGCAGTTTGTCGGGAAGGGAGCTGTTTTTT. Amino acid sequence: CASSLSGRELFF.

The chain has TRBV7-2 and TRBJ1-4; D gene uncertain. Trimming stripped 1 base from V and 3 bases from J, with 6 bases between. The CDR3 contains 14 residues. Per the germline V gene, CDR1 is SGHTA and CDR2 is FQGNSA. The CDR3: CASSLGAANEKLFF. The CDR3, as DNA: TGTGCCAGCAGCTTAGGGGCCGCTAATGAAAAACTGTTTTTT.